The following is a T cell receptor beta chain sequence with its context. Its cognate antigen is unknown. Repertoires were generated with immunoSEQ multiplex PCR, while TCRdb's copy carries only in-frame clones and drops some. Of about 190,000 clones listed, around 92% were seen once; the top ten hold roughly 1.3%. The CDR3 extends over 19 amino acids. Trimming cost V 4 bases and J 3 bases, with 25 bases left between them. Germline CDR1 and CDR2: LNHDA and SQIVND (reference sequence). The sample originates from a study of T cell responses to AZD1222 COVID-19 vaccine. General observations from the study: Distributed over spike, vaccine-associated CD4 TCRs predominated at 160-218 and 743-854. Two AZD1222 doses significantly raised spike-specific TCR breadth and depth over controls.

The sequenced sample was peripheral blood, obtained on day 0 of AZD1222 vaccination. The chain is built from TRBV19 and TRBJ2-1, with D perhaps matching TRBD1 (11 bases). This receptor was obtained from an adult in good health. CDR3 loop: CASSTGTGGTSVLYNEQFF. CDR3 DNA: TGTGCCAGTAGTACCGGGACAGGGGGGACTAGCGTACTCTACAATGAGCAGTTCTTC.